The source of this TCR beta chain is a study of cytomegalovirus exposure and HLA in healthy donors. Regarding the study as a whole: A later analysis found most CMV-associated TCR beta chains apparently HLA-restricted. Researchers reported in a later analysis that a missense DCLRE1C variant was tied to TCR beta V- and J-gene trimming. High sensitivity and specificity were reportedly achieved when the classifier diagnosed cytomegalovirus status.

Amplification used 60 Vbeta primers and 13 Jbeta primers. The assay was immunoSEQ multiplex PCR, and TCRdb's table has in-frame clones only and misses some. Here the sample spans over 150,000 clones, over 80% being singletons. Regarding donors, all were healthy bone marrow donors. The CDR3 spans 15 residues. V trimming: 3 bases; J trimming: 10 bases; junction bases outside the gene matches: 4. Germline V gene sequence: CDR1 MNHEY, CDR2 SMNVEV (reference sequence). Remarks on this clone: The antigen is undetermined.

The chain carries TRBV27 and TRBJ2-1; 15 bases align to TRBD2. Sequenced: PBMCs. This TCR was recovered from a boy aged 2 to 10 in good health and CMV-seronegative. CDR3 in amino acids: CASSLPGTSGREQFF. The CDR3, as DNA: TGTGCCAGCAGTTTGCCCGGGACTAGCGGGAGGGAGCAGTTCTTC.